These T cell receptor beta chains were read from a single sample in a study of human T cells and chemical hapten exposure. TCRdb processed the RACE reads anew with MiXCR; each CDR3 protein has one entry. The sample lists 62,000 or so distinct CDR3 sequences, about a tenth occurring once. Sequenced material: whole blood, taken in connection with sensitization to the hapten diphenylcyclopropenone (DPC). Receptors were obtained from a woman aged 45-65 years with alopecia areata. Some clones in this sample may be carry-over from other donors' samples. CDR3s include the opening cysteine and the closing phenylalanine or tryptophan. The D gene is left open where the match is weak. Some rows have no size entry. The others give once, few or many, or a class for an expanded clone.

V gene,J gene,D gene,clone size,CDR3 protein,CDR3 DNA
TRBV6-5,TRBJ1-1,-,many,CASSPGGPGRGQNTEAFF,TGTGCCAGCAGTCCTGGTGGGCCGGGGCGAGGTCAAAACACTGAAGCTTTCTTT
TRBV7-2,TRBJ2-1,TRBD2,many,CASSLSVVGTRDEQFF,TGTGCCAGCAGCTTATCCGTGGTCGGGACTAGGGATGAGCAGTTCTTC
TRBV5-1,TRBJ1-1,-,-,CASSLGQGGEAFF,TGCGCCAGCAGCTTGGGGCAGGGAGGTGAAGCTTTCTTT
TRBV12-3/TRBV12-4,TRBJ2-5,TRBD1,many,CASSRDRLGETQYF,TGTGCCAGCAGTCGGGACAGGTTGGGAGAGACCCAGTACTTC
TRBV5-1,TRBJ1-6,-,few,CASAVGGARNSPLHF,TGCGCCAGCGCGGTCGGCGGGGCTAGGAATTCACCCCTCCACTTT
TRBV6-2/TRBV6-3,TRBJ2-2,-,-,CASSYSRVLAGELFF,TGTGCCAGCAGTTACTCAAGGGTCTTGGCCGGGGAGCTGTTTTTT
TRBV5-8,TRBJ2-1,TRBD2,many,CASSLAGSSGSYNEQFF,TGTGCCAGCAGCTTGGCCGGGTCTAGCGGCTCCTACAATGAGCAGTTCTTC
TRBV9,TRBJ2-7,TRBD1,-,CASSVAGQTSYEQYF,TGTGCCAGCAGCGTAGCGGGACAGACGTCCTACGAGCAGTACTTC
TRBV28,TRBJ2-7,TRBD1,-,CASNPPTGGSYEQYF,TGTGCCAGCAACCCCCCCACAGGGGGCAGCTACGAGCAGTACTTC
TRBV20-1,TRBJ2-1,TRBD1,few,CSARQGAKNEQFF,TGCAGTGCTAGGCAGGGGGCGAAAAATGAGCAGTTCTTC
TRBV20-1,TRBJ2-5,-,many,CSALSKAQETQYF,TGCAGTGCTCTCAGTAAGGCTCAAGAGACCCAGTACTTC
TRBV7-6,TRBJ2-2,TRBD1,many,CASSERTGGVGIDTGELFF,TGTGCCAGCAGCGAACGGACAGGGGGCGTCGGTATCGACACCGGGGAGCTGTTTTTT
TRBV7-9,TRBJ1-1,-,many,CASSLEGSLEAFF,TGTGCCAGCAGCTTAGAGGGGTCACTCGAAGCTTTCTTT
TRBV12-5,TRBJ2-3,-,few,CASGFGGQSTDTQYF,TGTGCTAGTGGTTTCGGCGGGCAAAGCACAGATACGCAGTATTTT
TRBV20-1,TRBJ2-5,-,few,CSAIPRAQQETQYF,TGCAGTGCTATTCCCAGGGCCCAACAAGAGACCCAGTACTTC
TRBV20-1,TRBJ2-2,-,-,CSAKNTANTGELFF,TGCAGTGCTAAGAACACCGCGAACACCGGGGAGCTGTTTTTT
TRBV28,TRBJ1-2,-,many,CASSLGFGYTF,TGTGCCAGCAGTTTAGGGTTCGGCTACACCTTC
TRBV5-4,TRBJ1-1,TRBD1,many,CASSSGQGWNTEAFF,TGTGCCAGCAGCTCAGGACAGGGTTGGAACACTGAAGCTTTCTTT
TRBV6-2/TRBV6-3,TRBJ1-1,-,many,CASTNPYRVDTEAFF,TGTGCCAGCACCAACCCGTACAGGGTGGACACTGAAGCTTTCTTT
TRBV7-2,TRBJ2-3,-,-,CASSLGLADTQYF,TGTGCCAGCAGCTTAGGACTAGCAGATACGCAGTATTTT
TRBV27,TRBJ2-3,TRBD1,-,CASSLTRTGGADTQYF,TGTGCCAGCAGTTTAACTAGGACAGGGGGCGCAGATACGCAGTATTTT
TRBV3-1,TRBJ2-2,-,few,CASGRNTGELFF,TGTGCCAGCGGAAGGAACACCGGGGAGCTGTTTTTT
TRBV7-2,TRBJ1-4,-,-,CASSFWGRNEKLFF,TGTGCCAGCAGCTTCTGGGGGAGGAATGAAAAACTGTTTTTT
TRBV7-2,TRBJ1-2,-,-,CASSPEIGHRPSSNYGYTF,TGTGCCAGCAGCCCCGAGATCGGACACCGTCCATCTTCTAACTATGGCTACACCTTC
TRBV28,TRBJ1-6,TRBD1,many,CASSLGQGRIVALHF,TGTGCCAGCAGCTTGGGACAGGGAAGAATAGTGGCCCTCCACTTT
TRBV20-1,TRBJ2-3,-,few,CSLVPGGAFTDTQYF,TGCTCTTTAGTCCCTGGCGGGGCTTTCACAGATACGCAGTATTTT
TRBV28,TRBJ1-1,TRBD1,-,CASSPRQGSTEAFF,TGTGCCAGCAGTCCCCGACAGGGGTCAACTGAAGCTTTCTTT
TRBV7-9,TRBJ2-7,-,-,CASSPKGPYEQYF,TGTGCCAGCAGCCCAAAGGGCCCCTACGAGCAGTACTTC
TRBV18,TRBJ1-1,-,many,CASSQGGRREAFF,TGTGCCAGCTCACAGGGTGGACGGCGTGAAGCTTTCTTT
TRBV18,TRBJ2-5,-,many,CASSPSRGVTKETQYF,TGTGCCAGCTCACCCTCCAGAGGGGTGACAAAGGAGACCCAGTACTTC
TRBV7-3,TRBJ2-1,-,-,CASSLVGTERNEQFF,TGTGCCAGCAGCTTAGTGGGGACTGAACGAAATGAGCAGTTCTTC